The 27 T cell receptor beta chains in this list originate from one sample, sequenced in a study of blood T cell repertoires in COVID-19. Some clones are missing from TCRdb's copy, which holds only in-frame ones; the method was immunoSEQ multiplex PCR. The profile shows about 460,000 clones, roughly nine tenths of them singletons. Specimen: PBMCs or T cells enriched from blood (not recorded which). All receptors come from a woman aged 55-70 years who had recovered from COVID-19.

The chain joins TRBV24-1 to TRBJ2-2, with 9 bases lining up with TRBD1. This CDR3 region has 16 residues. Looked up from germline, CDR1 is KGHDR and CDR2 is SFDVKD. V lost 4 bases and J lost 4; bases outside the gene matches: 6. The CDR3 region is CATSDPGQGVTGELFF. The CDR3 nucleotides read TGTGCCACCAGTGACCCGGGACAGGGAGTCACCGGGGAGCTGTTTTTT.

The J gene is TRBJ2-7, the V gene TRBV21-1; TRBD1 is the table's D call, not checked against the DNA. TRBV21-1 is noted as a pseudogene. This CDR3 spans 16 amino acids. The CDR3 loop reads CASSKSPAGGCYEQYF. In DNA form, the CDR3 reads TGTGCCAGCAGCAAAAGCCCGGCTGGGGGCTGCTACGAGCAGTACTTC.

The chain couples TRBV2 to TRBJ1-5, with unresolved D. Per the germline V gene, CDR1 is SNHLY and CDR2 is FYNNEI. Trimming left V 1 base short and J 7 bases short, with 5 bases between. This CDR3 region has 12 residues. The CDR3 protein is CASSEGGQPQHF. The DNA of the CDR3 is TGTGCCAGCAGTGAAGGAGGGCAGCCCCAGCATTTT.

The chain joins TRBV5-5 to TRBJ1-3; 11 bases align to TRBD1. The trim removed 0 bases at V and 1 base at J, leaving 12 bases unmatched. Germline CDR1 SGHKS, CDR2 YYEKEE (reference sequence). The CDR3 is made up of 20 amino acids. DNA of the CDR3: TGTGCCAGCAGCTTGGCCTTGGGGACAGGGGGGACGTTTTCTGGAAACACCATATATTTT. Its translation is CASSLALGTGGTFSGNTIYF. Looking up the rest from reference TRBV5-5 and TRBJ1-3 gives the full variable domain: DAGVTQSPTHLIKTRGQQVTLRCSPISGHKSVSWYQQVLGQGPQFIFQYYEKEERGRGNFPDRFSARQFPNYSSELNVNALLLGDSALYLCASSLALGTGGTFSGNTIYFGEGSWLTVV.

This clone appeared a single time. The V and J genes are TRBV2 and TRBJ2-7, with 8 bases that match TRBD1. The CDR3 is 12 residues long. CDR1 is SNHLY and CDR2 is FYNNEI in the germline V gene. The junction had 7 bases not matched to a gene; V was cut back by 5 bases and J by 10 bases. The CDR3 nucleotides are TGTGCCAGCAGTCCCGACAGGGGTGATCAGTACTTC. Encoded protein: CASSPDRGDQYF.

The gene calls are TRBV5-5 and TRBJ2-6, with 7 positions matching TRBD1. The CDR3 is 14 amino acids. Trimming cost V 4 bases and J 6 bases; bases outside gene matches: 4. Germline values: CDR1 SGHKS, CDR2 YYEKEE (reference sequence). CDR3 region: CASSPGTAANVLTF. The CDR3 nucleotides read TGTGCCAGCAGCCCGGGGACAGCGGCCAACGTCCTGACTTTC.

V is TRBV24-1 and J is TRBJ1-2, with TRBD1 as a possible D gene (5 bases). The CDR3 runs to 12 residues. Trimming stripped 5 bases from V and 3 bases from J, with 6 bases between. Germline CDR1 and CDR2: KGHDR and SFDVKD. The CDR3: CATSAGDYGYTF. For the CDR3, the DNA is TGTGCCACCAGTGCGGGGGACTATGGCTACACCTTC.

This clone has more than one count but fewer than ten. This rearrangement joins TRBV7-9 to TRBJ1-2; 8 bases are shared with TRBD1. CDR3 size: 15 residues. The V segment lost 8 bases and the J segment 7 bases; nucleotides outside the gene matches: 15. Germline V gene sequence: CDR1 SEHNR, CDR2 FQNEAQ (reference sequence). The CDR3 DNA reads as TGTGCCAGCGCCTGGGGGGGACAGGCTCTCGGTGGCTACACCTTC. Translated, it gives CASAWGGQALGGYTF.

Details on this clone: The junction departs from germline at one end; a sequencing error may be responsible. Here the CDR3 reads CAITKGLAKTGELFF. In DNA, the CDR3 is TGTGCCATCACTAAGGGACTAGCGAAAACCGGGGAGCTGTTTTTT. V is TRBV10-3 and J is TRBJ2-2; TRBD2 matches at 10 bases. There are 15 residues in the CDR3. From germline, CDR1 is ENHRY and CDR2 SYGVKD.

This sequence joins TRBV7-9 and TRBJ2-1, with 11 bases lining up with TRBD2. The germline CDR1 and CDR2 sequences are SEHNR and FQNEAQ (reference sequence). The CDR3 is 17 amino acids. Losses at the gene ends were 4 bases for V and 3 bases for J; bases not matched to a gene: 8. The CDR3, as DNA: TGTGCCAGCAGCTCACCCCTAGCGGGGGGAAACTACAATGAGCAGTTCTTC. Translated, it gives CASSSPLAGGNYNEQFF.

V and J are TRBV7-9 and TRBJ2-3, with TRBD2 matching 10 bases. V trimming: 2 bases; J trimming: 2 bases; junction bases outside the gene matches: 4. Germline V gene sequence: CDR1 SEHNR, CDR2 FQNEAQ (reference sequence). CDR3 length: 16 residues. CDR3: CASSLTSGIHTDTQYF. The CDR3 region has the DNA TGTGCCAGCAGCTTAACTAGCGGGATCCACACAGATACGCAGTATTTT.

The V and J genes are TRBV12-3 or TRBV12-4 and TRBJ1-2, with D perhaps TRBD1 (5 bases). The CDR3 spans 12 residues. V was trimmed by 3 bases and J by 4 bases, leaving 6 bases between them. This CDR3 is CASSFDSYGYTF. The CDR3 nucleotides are TGTGCCAGCAGTTTCGACAGCTATGGCTACACCTTC.

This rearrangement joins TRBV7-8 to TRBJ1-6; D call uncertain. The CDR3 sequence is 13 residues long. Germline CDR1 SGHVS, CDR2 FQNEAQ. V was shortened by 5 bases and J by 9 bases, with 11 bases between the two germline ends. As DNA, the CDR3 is TGTGCCAGCAGCCGGGCGGGGTTTTCACCCCTCCACTTT. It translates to CASSRAGFSPLHF.

CDR3 residues: CASSFAGPPDTQYF. CDR3 coding DNA: TGTGCCAGCAGCTTTGCAGGCCCCCCAGATACGCAGTATTTT. This chain connects TRBV7-2 to TRBJ2-3; no clear D. Trimming shortened V by 3 bases and J by 4 bases, and 11 bases separated the two germline ends. There are 14 residues in the CDR3. Germline loops: CDR1 SGHTA, CDR2 FQGNSA.

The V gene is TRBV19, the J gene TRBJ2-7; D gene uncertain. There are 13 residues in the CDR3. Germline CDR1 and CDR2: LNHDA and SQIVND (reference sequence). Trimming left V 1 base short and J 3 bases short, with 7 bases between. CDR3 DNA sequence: TGTGCCAGTAGTATAGCCGCAGGCTACGAGCAGTACGTC. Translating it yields CASSIAAGYEQYV.

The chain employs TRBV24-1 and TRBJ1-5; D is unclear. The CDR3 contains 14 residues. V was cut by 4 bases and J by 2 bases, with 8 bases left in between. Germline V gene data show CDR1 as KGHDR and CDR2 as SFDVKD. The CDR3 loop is CATSDPFGNQPQHF. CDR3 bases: TGTGCCACCAGTGACCCCTTCGGCAATCAGCCCCAGCATTTT.

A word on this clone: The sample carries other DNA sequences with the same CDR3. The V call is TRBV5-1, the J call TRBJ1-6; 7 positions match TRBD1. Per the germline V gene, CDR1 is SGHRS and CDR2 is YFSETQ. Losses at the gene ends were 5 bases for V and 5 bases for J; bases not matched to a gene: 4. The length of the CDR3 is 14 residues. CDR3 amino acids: CASSRTGDNSPLHF. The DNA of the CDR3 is TGCGCCAGCAGTCGGACAGGAGATAATTCACCCCTCCACTTT.

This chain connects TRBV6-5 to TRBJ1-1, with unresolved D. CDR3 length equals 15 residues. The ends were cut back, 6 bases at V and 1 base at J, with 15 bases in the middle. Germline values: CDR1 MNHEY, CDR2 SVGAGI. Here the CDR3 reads CASRPRPEGNTEAFF. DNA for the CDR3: TGTGCCAGCAGGCCCAGACCGGAGGGGAACACTGAAGCTTTCTTT.

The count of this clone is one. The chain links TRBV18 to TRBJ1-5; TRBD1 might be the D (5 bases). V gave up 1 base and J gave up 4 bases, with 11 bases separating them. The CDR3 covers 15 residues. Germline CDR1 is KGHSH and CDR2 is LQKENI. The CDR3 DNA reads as TGTGCCAGCTCACCACAGACAGTAGTTAATCAGCCCCAGCATTTT. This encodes CASSPQTVVNQPQHF. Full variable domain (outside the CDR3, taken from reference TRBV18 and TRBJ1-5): NAGVMQNPRHLVRRRGQEARLRCSPMKGHSHVYWYRQLPEEGLKFMVYLQKENIIDESGMPKERFSAEFPKEGPSILRIQQVVRGDSAAYFCASSPQTVVNQPQHFGDGTRLSIL.

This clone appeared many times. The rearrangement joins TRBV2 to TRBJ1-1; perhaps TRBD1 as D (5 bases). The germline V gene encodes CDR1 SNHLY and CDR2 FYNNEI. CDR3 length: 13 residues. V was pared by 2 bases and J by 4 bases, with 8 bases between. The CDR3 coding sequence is TGTGCCAGCAGTGAACCCAGGGTCACTGAAGCTTTCTTT. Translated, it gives CASSEPRVTEAFF.

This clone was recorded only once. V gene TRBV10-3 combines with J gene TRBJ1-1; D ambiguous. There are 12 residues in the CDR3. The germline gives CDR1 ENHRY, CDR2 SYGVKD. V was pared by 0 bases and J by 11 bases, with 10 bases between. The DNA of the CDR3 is TGTGCCATCAGTGAGTCGGCCGACTCGGCTTTCTTT. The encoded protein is CAISESADSAFF.

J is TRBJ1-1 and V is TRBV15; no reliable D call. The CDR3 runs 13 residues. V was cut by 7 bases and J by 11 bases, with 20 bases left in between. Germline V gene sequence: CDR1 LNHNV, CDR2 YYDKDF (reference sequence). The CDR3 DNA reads TGTGCCACCAAGGCTATCAAGGAGCTCGGGGCTTTCTTT. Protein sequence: CATKAIKELGAFF.

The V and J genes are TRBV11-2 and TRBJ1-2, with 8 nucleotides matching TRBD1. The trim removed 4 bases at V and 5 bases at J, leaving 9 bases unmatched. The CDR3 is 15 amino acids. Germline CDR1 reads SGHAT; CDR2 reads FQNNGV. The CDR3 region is CASSYLPGGGYGYTF. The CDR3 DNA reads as TGTGCCAGCAGCTACCTACCAGGGGGCGGATATGGCTACACCTTC.

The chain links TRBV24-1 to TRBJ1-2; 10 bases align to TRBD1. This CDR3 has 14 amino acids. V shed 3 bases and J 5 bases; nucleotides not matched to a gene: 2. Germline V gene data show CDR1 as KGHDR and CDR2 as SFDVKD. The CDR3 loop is CATSDQGQGYGYTF. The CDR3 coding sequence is TGTGCCACCAGTGATCAGGGACAGGGGTATGGCTACACCTTC.

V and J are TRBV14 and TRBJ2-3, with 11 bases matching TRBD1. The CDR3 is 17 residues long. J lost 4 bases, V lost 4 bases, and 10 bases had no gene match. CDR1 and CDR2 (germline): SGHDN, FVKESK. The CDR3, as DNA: TGTGCCAGCAGCCTTTTTATTGGGACAGGGGGGCCAGATACGCAGTATTTT. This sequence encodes CASSLFIGTGGPDTQYF.

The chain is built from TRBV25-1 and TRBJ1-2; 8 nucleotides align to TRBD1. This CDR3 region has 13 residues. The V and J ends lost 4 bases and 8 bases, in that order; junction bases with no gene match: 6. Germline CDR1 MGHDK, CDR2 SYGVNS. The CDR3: CASSAGTGGGYTF. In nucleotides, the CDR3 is TGTGCCAGCAGTGCCGGGACAGGCGGAGGCTACACCTTC.

CDR3 sequence (DNA): TGTGCCAGCTCACCAACGGGGAGGACTAATGAAAAACTGTTTTTT. Residues: CASSPTGRTNEKLFF. The V and J genes are TRBV18 and TRBJ1-4; D is unclear. Germline V gene sequence: CDR1 KGHSH, CDR2 LQKENI. The CDR3 covers 15 residues. Trimming removed 2 bases at V and 2 bases at J, with 9 bases between.